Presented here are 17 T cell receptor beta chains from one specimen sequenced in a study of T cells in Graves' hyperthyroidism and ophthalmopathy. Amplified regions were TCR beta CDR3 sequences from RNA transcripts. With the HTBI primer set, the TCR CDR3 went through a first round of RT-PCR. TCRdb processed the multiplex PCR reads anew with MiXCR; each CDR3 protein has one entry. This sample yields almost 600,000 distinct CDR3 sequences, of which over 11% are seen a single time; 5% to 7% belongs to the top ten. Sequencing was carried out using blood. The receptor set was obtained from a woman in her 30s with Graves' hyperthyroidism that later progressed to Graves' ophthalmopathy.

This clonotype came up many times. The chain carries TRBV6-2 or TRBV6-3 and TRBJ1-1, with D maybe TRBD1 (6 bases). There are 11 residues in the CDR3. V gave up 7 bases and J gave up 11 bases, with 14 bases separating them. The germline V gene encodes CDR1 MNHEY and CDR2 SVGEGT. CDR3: CASTKGGEAFF. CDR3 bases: TGTGCCAGCACCAAGGGGGGTGAGGCTTTCTTT.

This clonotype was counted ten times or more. The CDR3 coding sequence is TGTGCCAGCAGCTCCGGGGCAGAAAATGAGCAGTTCTTC. Protein product: CASSSGAENEQFF. This chain connects TRBV7-9 to TRBJ2-1; TRBD1 or TRBD2 may be the D gene (5 bases each). CDR1 SEHNR and CDR2 FQNEAQ come from the germline V gene (reference sequence). The CDR3 covers 13 residues. Trimming left V 4 bases short and J 7 bases short, with 11 bases between.

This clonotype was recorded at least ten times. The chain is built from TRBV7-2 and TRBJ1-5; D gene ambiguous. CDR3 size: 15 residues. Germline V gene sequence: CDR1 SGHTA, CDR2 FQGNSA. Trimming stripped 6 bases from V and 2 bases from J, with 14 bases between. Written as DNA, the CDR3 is TGTGCCAGCAGAGTAACAGTACCGGGCAATCAGCCCCAGCATTTT. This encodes CASRVTVPGNQPQHF.

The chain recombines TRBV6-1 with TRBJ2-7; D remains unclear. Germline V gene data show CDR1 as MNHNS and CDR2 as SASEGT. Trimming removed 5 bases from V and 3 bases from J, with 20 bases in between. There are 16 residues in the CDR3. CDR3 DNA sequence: TGTGCCAGCAGTTCCCCGACCAAAACTCCTAACTACGAGCAGTACTTC. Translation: CASSSPTKTPNYEQYF.

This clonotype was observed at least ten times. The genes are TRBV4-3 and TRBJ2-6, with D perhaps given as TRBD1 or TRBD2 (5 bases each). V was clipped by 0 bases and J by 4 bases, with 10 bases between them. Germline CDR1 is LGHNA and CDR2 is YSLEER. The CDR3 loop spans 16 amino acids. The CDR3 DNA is TGCGCCAGCAGCCAAGATTGGGGGATAGGGGCCAACGTCCTGACTTTC. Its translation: CASSQDWGIGANVLTF.

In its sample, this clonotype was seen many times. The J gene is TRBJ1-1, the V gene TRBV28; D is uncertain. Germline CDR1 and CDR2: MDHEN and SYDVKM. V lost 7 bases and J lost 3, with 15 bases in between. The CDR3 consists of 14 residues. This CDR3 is CASTRFSRDTEAFF. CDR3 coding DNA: TGTGCCAGCACCCGGTTCTCGAGGGACACTGAAGCTTTCTTT.

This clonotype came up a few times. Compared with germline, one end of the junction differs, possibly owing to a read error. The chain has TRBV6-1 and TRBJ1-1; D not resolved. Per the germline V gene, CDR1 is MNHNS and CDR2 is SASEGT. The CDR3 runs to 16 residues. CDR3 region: CASGESGFLMNTEAFF. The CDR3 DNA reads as TGTGCCAGCGGTGAAAGCGGGTTTCTCATGAACACTGAAGCTTTCTTT.

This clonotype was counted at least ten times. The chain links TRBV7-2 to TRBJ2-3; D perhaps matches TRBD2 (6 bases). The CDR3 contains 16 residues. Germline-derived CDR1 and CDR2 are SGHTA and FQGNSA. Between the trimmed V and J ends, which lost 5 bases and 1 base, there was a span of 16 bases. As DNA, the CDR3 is TGTGCCAGCAGCCCCTGGACTAATCGGGGCACAGATACGCAGTATTTT. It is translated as CASSPWTNRGTDTQYF.

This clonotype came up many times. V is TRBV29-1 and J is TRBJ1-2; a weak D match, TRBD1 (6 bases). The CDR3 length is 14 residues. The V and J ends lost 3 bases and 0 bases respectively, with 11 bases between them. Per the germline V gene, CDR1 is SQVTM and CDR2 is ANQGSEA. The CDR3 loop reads CSVDEQGANYGYTF. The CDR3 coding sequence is TGCAGCGTTGACGAACAGGGAGCTAACTATGGCTACACCTTC.

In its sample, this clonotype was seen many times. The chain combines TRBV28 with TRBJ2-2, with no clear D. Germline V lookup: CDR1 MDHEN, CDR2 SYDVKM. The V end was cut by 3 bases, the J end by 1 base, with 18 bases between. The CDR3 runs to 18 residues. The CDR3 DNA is TGTGCCAGCAGTTTCGTCCCCCAATTCGGACGGAACACCGGGGAGCTGTTTTTT. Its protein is CASSFVPQFGRNTGELFF.

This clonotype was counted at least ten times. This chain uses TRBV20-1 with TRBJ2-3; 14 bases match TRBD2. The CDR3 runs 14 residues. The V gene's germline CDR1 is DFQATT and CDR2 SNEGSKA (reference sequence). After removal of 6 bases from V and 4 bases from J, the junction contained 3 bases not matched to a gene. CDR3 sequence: CSAGTSGSSDTQYF. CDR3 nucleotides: TGCAGTGCGGGGACTAGCGGGAGCTCAGATACGCAGTATTTT.

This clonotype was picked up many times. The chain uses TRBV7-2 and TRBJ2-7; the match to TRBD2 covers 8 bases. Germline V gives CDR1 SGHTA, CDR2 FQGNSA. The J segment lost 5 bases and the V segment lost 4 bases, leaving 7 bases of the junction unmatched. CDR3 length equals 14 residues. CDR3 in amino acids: CASSSLSGGHEQYF. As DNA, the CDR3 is TGTGCCAGCAGCTCCCTTTCGGGAGGGCACGAGCAGTACTTC.

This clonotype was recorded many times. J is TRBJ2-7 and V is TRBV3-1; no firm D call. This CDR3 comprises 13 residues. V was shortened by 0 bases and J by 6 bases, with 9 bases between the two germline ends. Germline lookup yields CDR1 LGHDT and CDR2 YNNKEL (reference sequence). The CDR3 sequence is CASSQEGVFEQYF. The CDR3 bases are TGTGCCAGCAGCCAAGAGGGCGTCTTCGAGCAGTACTTC.

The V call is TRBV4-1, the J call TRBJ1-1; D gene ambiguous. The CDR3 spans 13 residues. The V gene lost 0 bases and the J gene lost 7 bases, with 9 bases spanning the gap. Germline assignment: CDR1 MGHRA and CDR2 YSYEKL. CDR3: CASSQDGSDEAFF. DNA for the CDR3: TGCGCCAGCAGCCAAGATGGGTCAGATGAAGCTTTCTTT.

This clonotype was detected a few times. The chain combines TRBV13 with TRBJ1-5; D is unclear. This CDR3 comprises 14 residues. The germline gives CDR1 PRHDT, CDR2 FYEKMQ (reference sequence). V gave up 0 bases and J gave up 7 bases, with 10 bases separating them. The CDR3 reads CASSLGPLGQPQHF. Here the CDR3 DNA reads TGTGCCAGCAGCTTAGGGCCCCTAGGACAGCCCCAGCATTTT.

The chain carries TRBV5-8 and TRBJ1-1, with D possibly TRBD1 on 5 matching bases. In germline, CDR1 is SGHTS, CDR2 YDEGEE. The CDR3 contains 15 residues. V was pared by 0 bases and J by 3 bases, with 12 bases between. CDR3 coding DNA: TGTGCCAGCAGCTTGGGGTCGACAGTATACACTGAAGCTTTCTTT. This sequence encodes CASSLGSTVYTEAFF. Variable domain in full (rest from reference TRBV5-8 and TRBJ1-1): EAGVTQSPTHLIKTRGQQATLRCSPISGHTSVYWYQQALGLGLQFLLWYDEGEERNRGNFPPRFSGRQFPNYSSELNVNALELEDSALYLCASSLGSTVYTEAFFGQGTRLTVV.

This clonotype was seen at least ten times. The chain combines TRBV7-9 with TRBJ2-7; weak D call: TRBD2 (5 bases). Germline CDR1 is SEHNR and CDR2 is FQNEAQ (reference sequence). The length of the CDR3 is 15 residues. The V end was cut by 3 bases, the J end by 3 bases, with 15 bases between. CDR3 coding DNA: TGTGCCAGCAGCTTCTCCGAGGGAATCATCTACGAGCAGTACTTC. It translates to CASSFSEGIIYEQYF.